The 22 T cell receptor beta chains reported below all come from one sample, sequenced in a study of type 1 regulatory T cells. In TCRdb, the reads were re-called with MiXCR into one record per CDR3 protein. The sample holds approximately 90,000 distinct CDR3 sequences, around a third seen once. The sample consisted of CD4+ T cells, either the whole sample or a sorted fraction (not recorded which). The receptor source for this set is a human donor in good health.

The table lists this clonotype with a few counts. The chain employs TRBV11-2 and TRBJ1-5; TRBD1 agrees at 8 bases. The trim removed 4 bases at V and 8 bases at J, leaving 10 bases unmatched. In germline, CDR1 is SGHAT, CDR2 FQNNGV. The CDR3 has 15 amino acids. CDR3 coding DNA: TGTGCCAGCAGCTCGACAGGGGTCCCCTCAGAGCCCCAGCATTTT. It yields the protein CASSSTGVPSEPQHF.

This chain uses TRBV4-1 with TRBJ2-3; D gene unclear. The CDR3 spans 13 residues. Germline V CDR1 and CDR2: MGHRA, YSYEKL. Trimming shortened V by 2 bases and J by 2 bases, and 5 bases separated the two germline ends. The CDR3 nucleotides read TGCGCCAGCAGCCAACGGACCACAGATACGCAGTATTTT. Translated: CASSQRTTDTQYF.

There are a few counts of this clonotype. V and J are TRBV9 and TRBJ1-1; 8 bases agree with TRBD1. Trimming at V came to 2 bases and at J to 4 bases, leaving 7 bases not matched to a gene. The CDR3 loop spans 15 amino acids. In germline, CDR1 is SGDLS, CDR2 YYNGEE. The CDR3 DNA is TGTGCCAGCAGCGTGCTGGACAGGGTGAGCACTGAAGCTTTCTTT. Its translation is CASSVLDRVSTEAFF.

DNA for the CDR3: TGTGCCAGCAGCCCATCGGGACTAGCGGGAGGTTTGAGTGAGCAGTTCTTC. Its protein is CASSPSGLAGGLSEQFF. This sequence joins TRBV7-2 and TRBJ2-1; TRBD2 matches at 15 bases. This CDR3 has 17 amino acids. Germline lookup yields CDR1 SGHTA and CDR2 FQGNSA. Trimming took 5 bases from V and 9 from J; bases not matched to a gene: 11.

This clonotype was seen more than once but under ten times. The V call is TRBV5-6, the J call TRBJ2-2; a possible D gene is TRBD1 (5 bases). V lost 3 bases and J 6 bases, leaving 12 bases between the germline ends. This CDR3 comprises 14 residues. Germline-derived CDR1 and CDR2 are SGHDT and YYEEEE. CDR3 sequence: CASSWQGLSGELFF. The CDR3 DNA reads TGTGCCAGCAGCTGGCAGGGCCTTTCCGGGGAGCTGTTTTTT. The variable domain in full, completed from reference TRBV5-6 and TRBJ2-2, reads DAGVTQSPTHLIKTRGQQVTLRCSPKSGHDTVSWYQQALGQGPQFIFQYYEEEERQRGNFPDRFSGHQFPNYSSELNVNALLLGDSALYLCASSWQGLSGELFFGEGSRLTVL.

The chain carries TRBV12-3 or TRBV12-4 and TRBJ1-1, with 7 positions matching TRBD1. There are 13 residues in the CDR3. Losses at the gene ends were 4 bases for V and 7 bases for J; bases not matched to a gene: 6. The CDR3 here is CASSSDRDIEAFF. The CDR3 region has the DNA TGTGCCAGCAGTTCAGACAGGGATATTGAAGCTTTCTTT.

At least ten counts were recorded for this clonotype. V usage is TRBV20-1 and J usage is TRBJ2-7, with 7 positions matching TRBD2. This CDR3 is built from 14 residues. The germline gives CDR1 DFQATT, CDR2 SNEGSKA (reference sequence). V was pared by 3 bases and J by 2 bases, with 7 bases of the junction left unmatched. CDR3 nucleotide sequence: TGCAGTGCTAGTAGTCCTAGCGGAGCCTACGAGCAGTACTTC. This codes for CSASSPSGAYEQYF.

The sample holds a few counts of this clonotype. The CDR3 spells CASLSVGRGGEKLFF. CDR3 in DNA: TGTGCCAGCCTAAGCGTCGGGCGGGGCGGTGAAAAACTGTTTTTT. The chain has TRBV6-2 or TRBV6-3 and TRBJ1-4; a weak D match, TRBD1 (5 bases). Germline values: CDR1 MNHEY, CDR2 SVGEGT. This CDR3 is built from 15 residues. The V end was cut by 8 bases, the J end by 7 bases, with 20 bases between.

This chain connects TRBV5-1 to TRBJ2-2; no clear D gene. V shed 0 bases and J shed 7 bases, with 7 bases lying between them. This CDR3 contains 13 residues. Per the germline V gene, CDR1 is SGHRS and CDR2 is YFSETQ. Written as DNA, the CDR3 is TGCGCCAGCAGCTTGGGTAGCTACGGGGAGCTGTTTTTT. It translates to CASSLGSYGELFF.

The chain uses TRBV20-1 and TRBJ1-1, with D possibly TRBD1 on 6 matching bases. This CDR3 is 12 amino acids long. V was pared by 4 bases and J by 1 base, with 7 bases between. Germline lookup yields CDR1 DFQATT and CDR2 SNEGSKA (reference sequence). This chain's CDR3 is CSATRGNTEAFF. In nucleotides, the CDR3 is TGCAGTGCTACCAGGGGGAACACTGAAGCTTTCTTT.

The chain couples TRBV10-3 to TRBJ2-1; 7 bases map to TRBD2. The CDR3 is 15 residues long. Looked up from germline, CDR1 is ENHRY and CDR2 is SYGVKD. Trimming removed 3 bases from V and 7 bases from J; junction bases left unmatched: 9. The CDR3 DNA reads TGTGCCATCAGTGACCTGGGACTACCTGAGAATGAGCAGTTCTTC. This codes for CAISDLGLPENEQFF.

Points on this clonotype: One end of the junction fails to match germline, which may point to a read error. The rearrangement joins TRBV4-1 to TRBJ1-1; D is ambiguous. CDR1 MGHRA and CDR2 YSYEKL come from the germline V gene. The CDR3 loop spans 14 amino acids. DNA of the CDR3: TGCGCCAGCAGCCATCTTCCGGGATACACTGTAGCTTTCTTT. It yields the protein CASSHLPGYTVAFF.

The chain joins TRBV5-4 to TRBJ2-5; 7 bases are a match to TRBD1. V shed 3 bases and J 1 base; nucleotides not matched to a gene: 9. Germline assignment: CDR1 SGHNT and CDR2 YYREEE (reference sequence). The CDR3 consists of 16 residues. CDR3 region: CASSSVPGQSQETQYF. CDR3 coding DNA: TGTGCCAGCAGCTCAGTCCCGGGACAGAGCCAAGAGACCCAGTACTTC. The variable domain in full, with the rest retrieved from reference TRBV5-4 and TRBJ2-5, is ETGVTQSPTHLIKTRGQQVTLRCSSQSGHNTVSWYQQALGQGPQFIFQYYREEENGRGNFPPRFSGLQFPNYSSELNVNALELDDSALYLCASSSVPGQSQETQYFGPGTRLLVL.

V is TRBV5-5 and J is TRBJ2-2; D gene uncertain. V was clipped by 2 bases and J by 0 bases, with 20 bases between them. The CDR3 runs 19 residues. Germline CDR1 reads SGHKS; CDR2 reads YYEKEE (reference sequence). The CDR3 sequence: CASSFSQDGWGPNTGELFF. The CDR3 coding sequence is TGTGCCAGCAGCTTTTCTCAGGATGGTTGGGGTCCGAACACCGGGGAGCTGTTTTTT. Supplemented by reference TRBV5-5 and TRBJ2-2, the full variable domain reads DAGVTQSPTHLIKTRGQQVTLRCSPISGHKSVSWYQQVLGQGPQFIFQYYEKEERGRGNFPDRFSARQFPNYSSELNVNALLLGDSALYLCASSFSQDGWGPNTGELFFGEGSRLTVL.

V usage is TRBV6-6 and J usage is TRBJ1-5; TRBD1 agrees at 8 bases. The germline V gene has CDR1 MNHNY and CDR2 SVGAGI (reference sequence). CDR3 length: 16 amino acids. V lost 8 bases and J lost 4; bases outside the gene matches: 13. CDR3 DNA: TGTGCCAGCGGTTCGGACAGGGCCTCGAATAATCAGCCCCAGCATTTT. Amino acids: CASGSDRASNNQPQHF.

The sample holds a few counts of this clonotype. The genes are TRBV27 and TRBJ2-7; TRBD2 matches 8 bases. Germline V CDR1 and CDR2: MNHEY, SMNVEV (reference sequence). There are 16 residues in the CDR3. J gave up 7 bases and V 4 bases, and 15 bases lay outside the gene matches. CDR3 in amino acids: CASSWGRGLASGEQYF. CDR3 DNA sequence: TGTGCCAGCAGTTGGGGTAGAGGACTAGCATCGGGGGAGCAGTACTTC.

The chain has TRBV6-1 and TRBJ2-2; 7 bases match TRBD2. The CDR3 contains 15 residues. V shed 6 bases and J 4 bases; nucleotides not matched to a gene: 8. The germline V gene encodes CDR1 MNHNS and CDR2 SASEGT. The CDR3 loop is CASRGLGTTTGELFF. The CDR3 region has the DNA TGTGCCAGCAGAGGACTAGGGACGACCACCGGGGAGCTGTTTTTT.

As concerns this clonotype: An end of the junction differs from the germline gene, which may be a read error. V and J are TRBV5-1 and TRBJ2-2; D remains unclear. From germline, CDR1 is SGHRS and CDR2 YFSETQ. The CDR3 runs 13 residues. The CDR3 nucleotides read TGCGCCGGCAGCTTCGGTGAGACCGGGGAGCTGTTTTTT. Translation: CAGSFGETGELFF.

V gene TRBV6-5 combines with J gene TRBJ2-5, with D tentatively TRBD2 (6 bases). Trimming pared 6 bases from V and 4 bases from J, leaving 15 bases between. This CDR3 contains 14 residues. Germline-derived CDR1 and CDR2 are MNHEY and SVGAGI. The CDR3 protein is CASRRTGAAETQYF. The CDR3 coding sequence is TGTGCCAGCAGGAGAACGGGAGCAGCAGAGACCCAGTACTTC.

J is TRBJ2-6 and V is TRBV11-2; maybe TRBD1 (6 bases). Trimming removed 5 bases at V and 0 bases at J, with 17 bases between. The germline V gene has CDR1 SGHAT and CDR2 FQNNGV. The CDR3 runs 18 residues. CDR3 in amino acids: CASSRTALQDSGANVLTF. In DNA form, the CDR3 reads TGTGCCAGCAGCCGGACAGCTTTACAGGACTCTGGGGCCAACGTCCTGACTTTC.

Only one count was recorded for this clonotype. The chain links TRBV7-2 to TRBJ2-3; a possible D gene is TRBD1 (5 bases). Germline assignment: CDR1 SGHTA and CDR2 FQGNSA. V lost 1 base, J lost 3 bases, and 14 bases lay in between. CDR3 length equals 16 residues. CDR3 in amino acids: CASSLGSGLSTDTQYF. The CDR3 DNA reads TGTGCCAGCAGCTTAGGCTCAGGGTTAAGTACAGATACGCAGTATTTT.

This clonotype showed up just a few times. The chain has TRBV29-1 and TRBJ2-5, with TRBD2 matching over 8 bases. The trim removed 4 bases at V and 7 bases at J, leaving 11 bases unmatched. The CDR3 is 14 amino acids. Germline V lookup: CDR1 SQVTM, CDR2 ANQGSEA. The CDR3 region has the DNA TGCAGCGTTGCGGCGGGAGGCTTCGACAGGACCCAGTACTTC. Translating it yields CSVAAGGFDRTQYF.